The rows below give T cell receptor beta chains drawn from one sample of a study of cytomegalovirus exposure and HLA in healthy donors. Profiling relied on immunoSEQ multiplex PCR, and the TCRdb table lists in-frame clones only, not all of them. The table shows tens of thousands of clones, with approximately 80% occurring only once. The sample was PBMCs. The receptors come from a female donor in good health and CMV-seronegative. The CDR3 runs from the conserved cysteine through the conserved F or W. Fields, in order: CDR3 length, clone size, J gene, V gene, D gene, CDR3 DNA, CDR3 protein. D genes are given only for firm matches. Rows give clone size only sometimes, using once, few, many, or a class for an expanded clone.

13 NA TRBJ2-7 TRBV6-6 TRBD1 TGTGCCAGCAGTGTGTCACAGGGGAACGAGCAGTACTTC CASSVSQGNEQYF
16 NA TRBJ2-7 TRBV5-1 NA TGCGCCAGCAGCTCCACGGGGGGCGCAAACCTCTACGAGCAGTACTTC CASSSTGGANLYEQYF
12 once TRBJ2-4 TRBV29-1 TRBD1 TGCAGCGCAGGACAGGGGGGAAACATTCAGTACTTC CSAGQGGNIQYF
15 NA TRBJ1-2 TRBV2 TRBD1 TGTGCCAGCGGATTTACAGACAGGGGGCAAAATGGCTACACCTTC CASGFTDRGQNGYTF
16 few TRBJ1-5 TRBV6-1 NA TGTGCCAGCAGTGAAGTCGGGGGGGTTGGCAATCAGCCCCAGCATTTT CASSEVGGVGNQPQHF
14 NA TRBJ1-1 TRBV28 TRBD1 TGTGCCAGCACCCACCGGACAGGGCGAACTGAAGCTTTCTTT CASTHRTGRTEAFF
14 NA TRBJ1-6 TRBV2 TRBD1 TGTGCCAGCAGGGGACAGTCTAATAATTCACCCCTCCACTTT CASRGQSNNSPLHF
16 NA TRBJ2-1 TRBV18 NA TGTGCCAGCTCACCATTGGAGGGGGCGACCTACAATGAGCAGTTCTTC CASSPLEGATYNEQFF
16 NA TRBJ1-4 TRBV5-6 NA TGTGCCAGCAGCTTGATGGAGTTTGCAACTAATGAAAAACTGTTTTTT CASSLMEFATNEKLFF
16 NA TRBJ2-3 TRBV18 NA TGTGCCAGCTCACTGCAAGGGAGCCAGCGCACAGATACGCAGTATTTT CASSLQGSQRTDTQYF
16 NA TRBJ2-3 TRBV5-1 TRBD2 TGCGCCAGCAGCTTGGCCACTAGCGGGGGGGCAGATACGCAGTATTTT CASSLATSGGADTQYF
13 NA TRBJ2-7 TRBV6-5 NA TGTGCCAGCAGTCCCTCGGGTTCCTACGAGCAGTACTTC CASSPSGSYEQYF
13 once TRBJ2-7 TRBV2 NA TGTGCCACCGGTATTGAGAAATCCTCCGAGCAGTACTTC CATGIEKSSEQYF
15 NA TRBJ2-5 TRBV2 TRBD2 TGTGCCAGCAGTGAGGAAGCGGGGGGACTACCAGCCCAGTACTTC CASSEEAGGLPAQYF
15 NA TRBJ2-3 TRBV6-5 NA TGTGCCAGCAGCCGAGACAGGTTGGGCACAGATACGCAGTATTTT CASSRDRLGTDTQYF
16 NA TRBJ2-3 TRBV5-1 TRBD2 TGCGCCAGCAGCTACCGGGGAGGGACTAGCACAGATACGCAGTATTTT CASSYRGGTSTDTQYF
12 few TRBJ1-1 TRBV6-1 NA TGTGCCAGCACCTACAGGGACACTGAAGCTTTCTTT CASTYRDTEAFF
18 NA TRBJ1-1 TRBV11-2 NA TGTGCCAGCAGCTTAGATCGCTATACGGGACTCTTGAACACTGAAGCTTTCTTT CASSLDRYTGLLNTEAFF
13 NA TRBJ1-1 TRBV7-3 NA TGTGCCAGCAGCGTTAAGCTAGGAACTGAAGCTTTCTTT CASSVKLGTEAFF
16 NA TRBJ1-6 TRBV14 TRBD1 TGTGCCAGCAGCCTACAGGGGGCTGGTTATAATTCACCCCTCCACTTT CASSLQGAGYNSPLHF
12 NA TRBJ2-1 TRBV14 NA TGTGCCAGCAGCCAAGTGAGTTATGAGCAGTTCTTC CASSQVSYEQFF
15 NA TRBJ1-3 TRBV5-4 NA TGTGCCAGCAGACCTAGTAGCGGCTCTGGAAACACCATATATTTT CASRPSSGSGNTIYF
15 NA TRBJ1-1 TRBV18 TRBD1 TGTGCCAGCTCACTCGGACAGGCGTCGAACACTGAAGCTTTCTTT CASSLGQASNTEAFF
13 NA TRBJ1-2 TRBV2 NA TGTGCCAGCAGTCCTACAGGGCTCTATGGCTACACCTTC CASSPTGLYGYTF
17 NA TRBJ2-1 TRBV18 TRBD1 TGTGCCAGCTCACCACCGGAGGAGACAGGGACCTACAATGAGCAGTTCTTC CASSPPEETGTYNEQFF
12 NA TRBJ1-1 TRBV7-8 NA TGTGCCAGCAGCCTTTGGAACACTGAAGCTTTCTTT CASSLWNTEAFF
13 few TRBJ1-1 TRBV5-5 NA TGTGCCAGCAGCTTGATGAGTAACACTGAAGCTTTCTTT CASSLMSNTEAFF
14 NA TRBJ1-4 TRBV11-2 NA TGTGCCAGCAGCCCCGAGCGGCATAATGAAAAACTGTTTTTT CASSPERHNEKLFF
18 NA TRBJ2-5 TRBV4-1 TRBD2 TGCGCCAGCAGCCACGTCTTCCCGGGACTAGCGGGGGGGGAGACCCAGTACTTC CASSHVFPGLAGGETQYF
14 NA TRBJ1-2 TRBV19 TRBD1 TGTGCCAGTAAAGACAGGGAAGAAGACTATGGCTACACCTTC CASKDREEDYGYTF
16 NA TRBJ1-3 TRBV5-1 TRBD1 TGCGCCAGCAGCGGGACAGGGGGAACCTCAGGAAACACCATATATTTT CASSGTGGTSGNTIYF
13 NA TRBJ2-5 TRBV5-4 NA TGTGCCAGCAGCCGAGTGGGATCGGAGGCCCAGTACTTC CASSRVGSEAQYF
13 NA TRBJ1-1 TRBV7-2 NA TGTGCCAGCTCCCCCCAGGCGAACACTGAAGCTTTCTTT CASSPQANTEAFF
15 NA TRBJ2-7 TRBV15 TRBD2 TGTGCCACCAGCAGAAGGGCTGCGGGAGTTTACGAGCAGTACTTC CATSRRAAGVYEQYF
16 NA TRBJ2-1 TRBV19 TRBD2 TGTGCCAGTAGTCTGACCGGGACTAGCTTTATGGATGAGCAGTTCTTC CASSLTGTSFMDEQFF
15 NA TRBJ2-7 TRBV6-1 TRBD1 TGTGCCAGCAGTGAAGCAAGGGGACAGGGCTACGAGCAGTACTTC CASSEARGQGYEQYF
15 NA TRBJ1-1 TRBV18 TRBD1 TGTGCCAGCTCACCACCGCAGGGGGCGCGCACTGAAGCTTTCTTT CASSPPQGARTEAFF
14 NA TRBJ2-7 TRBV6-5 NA TGTGCCAGCAGTTACTCGACAGCCGTTGTGAAGCAGTACTTC CASSYSTAVVKQYF
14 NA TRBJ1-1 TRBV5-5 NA TGTGCCAGCAGCCCTCACCAGGTGAACACTGAAGCTTTCTTT CASSPHQVNTEAFF
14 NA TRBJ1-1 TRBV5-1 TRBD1 TGCGCCAGCAGCGCCACAGGGGAAGGGACTGAAGCTTTCTTT CASSATGEGTEAFF
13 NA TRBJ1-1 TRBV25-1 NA TGTGCCAGCGTTGACAGGTGGGACACTGAAGCTTTCTTT CASVDRWDTEAFF
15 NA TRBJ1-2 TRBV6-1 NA TGTGCCAGCAGTGATGTGGGGGCGAGCGTCGATGGCTACACCTTC CASSDVGASVDGYTF
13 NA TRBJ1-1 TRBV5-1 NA TGCGCCAGCAGGGAGGGGCCGAACACTGAAGCTTTCTTT CASREGPNTEAFF
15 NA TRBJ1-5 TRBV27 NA TGTGCCAGCAGTTCATCAAACAGGGTTTCTCAGCCCCAGCATTTT CASSSSNRVSQPQHF
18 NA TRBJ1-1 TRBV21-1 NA TGTGCCAGCAGCTCCCGTGTGTGGGGACAGGGTTGGTGCACTGAAGCTTTCTTT CASSSRVWGQGWCTEAFF
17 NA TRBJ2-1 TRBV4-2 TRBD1 TGTGCCAGCAGCCAATCCAGAGCCGGGACAGGGTACAATGAGCAGTTCTTC CASSQSRAGTGYNEQFF
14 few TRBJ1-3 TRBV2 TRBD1 TGTGCCAGCCGACCGACAGGGCCTGGAAACACCATATATTTT CASRPTGPGNTIYF
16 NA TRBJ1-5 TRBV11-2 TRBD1 TGTGCCAGCAGCTTAACCTCAGGGGGCGGCAATCAGCCCCAGCATTTT CASSLTSGGGNQPQHF
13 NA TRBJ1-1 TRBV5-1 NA TGCGCCAGCAGCTTGGCAGGGCGGTCCGGAGCTTTCTTT CASSLAGRSGAFF
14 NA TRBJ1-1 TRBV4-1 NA TGCGCCAGCTCCGACGCCGGGGGGTTCGCTGAAGCTTTCTTT CASSDAGGFAEAFF
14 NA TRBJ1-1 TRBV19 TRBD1 TGTGCCAGTAGTTTTCGCACAGGGGACACTGAAGCTTTCTTT CASSFRTGDTEAFF
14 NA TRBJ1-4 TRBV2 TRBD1 TGTGCCAGCAGTGAAGGGACAGGGAATGAAAAACTGTTTTTT CASSEGTGNEKLFF
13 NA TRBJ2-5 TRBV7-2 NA TGTGCCAGCAGCCGGTCAGGGGCAGAGACCCAGTACTTC CASSRSGAETQYF
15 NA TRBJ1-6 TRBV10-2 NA TGCGCCAGCAGTGCCTACAGGGAATCAAATTCACCCCTCCACTTT CASSAYRESNSPLHF
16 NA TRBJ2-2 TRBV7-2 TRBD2 TGTGCCTGCCCGGCTGTGGGCGGGGGGACGACCGGGGAGCTGTTTTTT CACPAVGGGTTGELFF
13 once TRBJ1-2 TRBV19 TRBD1 TGTGCCAGTACCGACAGGGGGCTACGTGGCTACACCTTC CASTDRGLRGYTF
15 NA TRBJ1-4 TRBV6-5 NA TGTGCCAGCAGTTACTCGAGGCTAGCGTCTGAAAAACTGTTTTTT CASSYSRLASEKLFF